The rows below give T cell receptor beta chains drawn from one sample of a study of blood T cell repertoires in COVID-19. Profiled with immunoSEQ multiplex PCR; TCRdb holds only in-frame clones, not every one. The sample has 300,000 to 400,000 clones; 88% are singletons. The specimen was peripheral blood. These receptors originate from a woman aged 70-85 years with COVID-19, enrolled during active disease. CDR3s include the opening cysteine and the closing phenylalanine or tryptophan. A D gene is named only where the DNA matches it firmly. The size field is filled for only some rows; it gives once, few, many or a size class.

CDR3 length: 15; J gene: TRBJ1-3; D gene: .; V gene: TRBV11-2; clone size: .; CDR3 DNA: TGTGCCAGCAGCTCCCTCAGCGACAGTGGAAACACCATATATTTT; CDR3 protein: CASSSLSDSGNTIYF
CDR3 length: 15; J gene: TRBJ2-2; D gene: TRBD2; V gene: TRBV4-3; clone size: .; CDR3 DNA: TGCGCCAGCAGCCAAGATTGGGCGGGGGCCGGGGAGCTGTTTTTT; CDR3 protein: CASSQDWAGAGELFF
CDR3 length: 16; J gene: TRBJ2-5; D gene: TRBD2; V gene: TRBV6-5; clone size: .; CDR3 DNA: TGTGCCAGCAGTTACTCACGACTAGCACCGCAAGAGACCCAGTACTTC; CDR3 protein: CASSYSRLAPQETQYF
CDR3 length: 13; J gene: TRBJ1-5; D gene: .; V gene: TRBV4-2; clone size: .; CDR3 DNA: TGTGCCAGCAGCCAAGATCAGGGAAGGCCCCAGCATTTT; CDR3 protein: CASSQDQGRPQHF
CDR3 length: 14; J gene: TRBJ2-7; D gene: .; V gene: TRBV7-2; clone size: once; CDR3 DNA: TGTGCCAGCAGCTCCGTCGGAGGAAGCTACGAGCAGTACTTC; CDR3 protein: CASSSVGGSYEQYF
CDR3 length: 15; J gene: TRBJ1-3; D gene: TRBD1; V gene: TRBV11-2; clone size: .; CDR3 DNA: TGTGCCAGCAGCTTAACAGGGGCCTCTGGAAACACCATATATTTT; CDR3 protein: CASSLTGASGNTIYF
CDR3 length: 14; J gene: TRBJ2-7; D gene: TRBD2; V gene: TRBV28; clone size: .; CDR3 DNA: TGTGCCTTAGGACCCAGGGAGGGGATCTACGAGCAGTACTTC; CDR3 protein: CALGPREGIYEQYF
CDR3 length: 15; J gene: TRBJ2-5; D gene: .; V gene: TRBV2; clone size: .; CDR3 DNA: TGTGCCAGCAGTGCAAGTATCACCAGCCAAGAGACCCAGTACTTC; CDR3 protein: CASSASITSQETQYF
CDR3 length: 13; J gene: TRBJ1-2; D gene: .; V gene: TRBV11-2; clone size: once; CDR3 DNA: TGTGCCAGCAGCTTAGCCCTGGGGGGAGGCTACACCTTC; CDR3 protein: CASSLALGGGYTF
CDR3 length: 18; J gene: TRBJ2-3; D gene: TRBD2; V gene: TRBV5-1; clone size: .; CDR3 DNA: TGCGCCAGCAGCTTGGTGTTAGCGGGGGGGCGAGGCACAGATACGCAGTATTTT; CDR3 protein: CASSLVLAGGRGTDTQYF
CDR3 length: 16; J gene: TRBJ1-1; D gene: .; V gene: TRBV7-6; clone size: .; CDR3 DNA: TGTGCCAGCAGCCCGGCGTGGGACACCCTTCACACTGAAGCTTTCTTT; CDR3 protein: CASSPAWDTLHTEAFF
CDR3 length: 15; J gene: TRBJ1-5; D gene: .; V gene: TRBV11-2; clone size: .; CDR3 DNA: TGTGCCAGCAGCTTAGAGCAGGGCCGCAATCAGCCCCAGCATTTT; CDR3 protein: CASSLEQGRNQPQHF
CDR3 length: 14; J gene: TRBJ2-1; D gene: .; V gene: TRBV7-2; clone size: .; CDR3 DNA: TGTGCCAGCAGCTTAGGGGGAGCCGCCAATGAGCAGTTCTTC; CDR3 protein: CASSLGGAANEQFF
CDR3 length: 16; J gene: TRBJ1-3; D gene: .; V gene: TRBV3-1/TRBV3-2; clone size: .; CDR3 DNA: TGTGCCAGCAGCCAAATCCTTCAGGGCTCTGGAAACACCATATATTTT; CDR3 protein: CASSQILQGSGNTIYF
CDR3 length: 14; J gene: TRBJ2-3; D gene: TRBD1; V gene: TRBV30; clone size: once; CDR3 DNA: TGTGCCTGGATCCCGGCAGGGGGAACAGATACGCAGTATTTT; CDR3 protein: CAWIPAGGTDTQYF
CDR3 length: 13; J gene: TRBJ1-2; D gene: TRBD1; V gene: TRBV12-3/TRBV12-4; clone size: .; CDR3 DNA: TGTGCCAGCAGAAACAGGGGGCGCGGGGGCTACACCTTC; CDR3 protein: CASRNRGRGGYTF
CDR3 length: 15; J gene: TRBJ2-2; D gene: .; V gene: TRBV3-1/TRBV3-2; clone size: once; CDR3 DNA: TGTGCCAGCAGCCAAGATCGGACAAACACCGGGGAGCTGTTTTTT; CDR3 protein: CASSQDRTNTGELFF
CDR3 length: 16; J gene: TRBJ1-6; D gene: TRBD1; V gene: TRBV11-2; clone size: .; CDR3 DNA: TGTGCCAGCAGCTTGATGGGGACAGCTAATAATTCACCCCTCCACTTT; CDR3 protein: CASSLMGTANNSPLHF
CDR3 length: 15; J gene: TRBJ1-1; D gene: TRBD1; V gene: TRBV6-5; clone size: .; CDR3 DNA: TGTGCCAGCAGGGGAAAGGACAGGGGGAACACTGAAGCTTTCTTT; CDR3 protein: CASRGKDRGNTEAFF
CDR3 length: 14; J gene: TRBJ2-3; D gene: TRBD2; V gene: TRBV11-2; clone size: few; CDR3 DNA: TGTGCCAGCAGCTTAGTGGGACTAGCATATACGCAGTATTTT; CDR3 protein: CASSLVGLAYTQYF
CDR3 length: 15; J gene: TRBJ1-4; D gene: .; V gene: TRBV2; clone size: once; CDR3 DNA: TGTGCCAGCAGCGCCAGTCGGGGAAATAATGAAAAACTGTTTTTT; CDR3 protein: CASSASRGNNEKLFF
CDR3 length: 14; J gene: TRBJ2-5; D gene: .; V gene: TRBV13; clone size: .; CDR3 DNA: TGTGCCAGCAGCTTAGGCAGGGTGTCGGAGACCCAGTACTTC; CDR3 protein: CASSLGRVSETQYF
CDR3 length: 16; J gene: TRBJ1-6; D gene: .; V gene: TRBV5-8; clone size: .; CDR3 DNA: TGTGCCAGCAGCGTGGGCGGGGGACAATATAATTCACCCCTCCACTTT; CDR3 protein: CASSVGGGQYNSPLHF
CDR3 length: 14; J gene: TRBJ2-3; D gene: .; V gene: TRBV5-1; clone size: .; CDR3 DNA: TGCGCCAGCAGCCCTAGCCTTAGCACAGATACGCAGTATTTT; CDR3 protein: CASSPSLSTDTQYF
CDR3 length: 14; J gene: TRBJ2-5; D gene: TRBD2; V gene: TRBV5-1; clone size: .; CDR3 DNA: TGCGCCAGCAGTAGCGGGGGGGCCCTAGAGACCCAGTACTTC; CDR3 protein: CASSSGGALETQYF
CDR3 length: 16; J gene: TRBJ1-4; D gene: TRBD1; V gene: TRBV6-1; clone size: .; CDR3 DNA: TGTGCCAGCAGTGGCCCCGGACAGGGGTTTAATGAAAAACTGTTTTTT; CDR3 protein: CASSGPGQGFNEKLFF
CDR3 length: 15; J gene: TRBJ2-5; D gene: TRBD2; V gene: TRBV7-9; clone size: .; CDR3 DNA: TGTGCCAGCAGCCTCGGACTAGCGGGAGGAGAGACCCAGTACTTC; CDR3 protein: CASSLGLAGGETQYF
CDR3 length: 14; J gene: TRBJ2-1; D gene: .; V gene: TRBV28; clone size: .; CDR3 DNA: TGTGCCAGCAGTTTTACCATGCTCTCGGAGGAGCAGTTCTTC; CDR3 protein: CASSFTMLSEEQFF
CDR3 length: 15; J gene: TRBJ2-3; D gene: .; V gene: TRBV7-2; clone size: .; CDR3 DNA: TGTGCCAGCAGCTTTAGCTACCCTTTCACAGATACGCAGTATTTT; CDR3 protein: CASSFSYPFTDTQYF
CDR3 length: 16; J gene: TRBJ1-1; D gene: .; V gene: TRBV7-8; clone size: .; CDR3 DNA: TGTGCCAGCACACCGGGGGGAGGGGCGGAGGACACTGAAGCTTTCTTT; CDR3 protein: CASTPGGGAEDTEAFF
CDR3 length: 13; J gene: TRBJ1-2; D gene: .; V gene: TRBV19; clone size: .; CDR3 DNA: TGTGCCAGTAGTCCCGCTAGGGGCTATGGCTACACCTTC; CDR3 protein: CASSPARGYGYTF
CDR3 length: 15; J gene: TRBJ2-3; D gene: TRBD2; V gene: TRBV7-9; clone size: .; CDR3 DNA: TGTGCCAGCAGCCGGACTAGCGGGGGAGTAGATACGCAGTATTTT; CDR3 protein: CASSRTSGGVDTQYF
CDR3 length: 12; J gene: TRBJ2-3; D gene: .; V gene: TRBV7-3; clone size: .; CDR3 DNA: TGTGCCAGCTCTCAAAGCGGGCATACGCAGTATTTT; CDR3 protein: CASSQSGHTQYF
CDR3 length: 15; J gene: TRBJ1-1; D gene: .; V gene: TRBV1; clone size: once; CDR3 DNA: TGCACCAGCAGAAGACCCGTGGACAGTCGCACTGAAGCTTTCTTT; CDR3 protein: CTSRRPVDSRTEAFF
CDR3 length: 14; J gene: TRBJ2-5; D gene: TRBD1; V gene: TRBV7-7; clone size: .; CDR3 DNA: TGTGCCAGCAGCTTAGGACAGGGGGCGGAGACCCAGTACTTC; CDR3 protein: CASSLGQGAETQYF
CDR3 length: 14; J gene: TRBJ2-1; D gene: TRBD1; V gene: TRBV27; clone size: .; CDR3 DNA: TGTGCCAGCAGTTTTGGACAGGGGGCCGATGAGCAGTTCTTC; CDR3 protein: CASSFGQGADEQFF
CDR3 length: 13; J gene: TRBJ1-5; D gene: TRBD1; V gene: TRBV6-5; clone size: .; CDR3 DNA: TGTGCCAGCAGTTGGGACAGGGAACAGCCCCAGCATTTT; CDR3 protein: CASSWDREQPQHF
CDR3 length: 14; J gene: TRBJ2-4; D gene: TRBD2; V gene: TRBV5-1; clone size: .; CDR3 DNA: TGCGCCAGCAGCTCGGGGGGTTCCAAAAACATTCAGTACTTC; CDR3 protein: CASSSGGSKNIQYF
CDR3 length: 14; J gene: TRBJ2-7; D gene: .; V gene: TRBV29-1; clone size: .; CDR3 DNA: TGCAGCGTCGAACTACAGGGACGAACCTACGAGCAGTACTTC; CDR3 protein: CSVELQGRTYEQYF
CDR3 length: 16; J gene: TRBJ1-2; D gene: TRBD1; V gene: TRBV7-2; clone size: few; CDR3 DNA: TGTGCCAGCAGCGCGGGGACAGGGGATGTTAACTATGGCTACACCTTC; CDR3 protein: CASSAGTGDVNYGYTF
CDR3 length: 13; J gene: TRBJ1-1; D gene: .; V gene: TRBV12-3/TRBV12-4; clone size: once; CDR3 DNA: TGTGCCAGCAGTTTCGGACAATCCACTGAAGCTTTCTTT; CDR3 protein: CASSFGQSTEAFF
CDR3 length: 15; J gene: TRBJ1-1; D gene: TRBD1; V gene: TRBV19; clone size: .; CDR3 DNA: TGTGCCAGTAGTTCCCAACGACAGGGGAGGACTGAAGCTTTCTTT; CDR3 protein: CASSSQRQGRTEAFF
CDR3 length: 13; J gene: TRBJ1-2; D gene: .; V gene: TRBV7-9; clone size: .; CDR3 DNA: TGTGCCAGCAGCGCTGACATACCCTATGGCTACACCTTC; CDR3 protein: CASSADIPYGYTF
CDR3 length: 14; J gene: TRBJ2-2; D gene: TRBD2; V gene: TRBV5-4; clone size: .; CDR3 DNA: TGTGCCAGCAGTCCCGCGGGGGGGCGCGGGGAGCTGTTTTTT; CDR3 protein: CASSPAGGRGELFF
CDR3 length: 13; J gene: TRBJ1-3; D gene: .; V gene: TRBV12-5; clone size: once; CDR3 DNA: TGTGCTAGTGCCCAGGGAGGGAAAAACACCATATATTTT; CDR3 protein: CASAQGGKNTIYF
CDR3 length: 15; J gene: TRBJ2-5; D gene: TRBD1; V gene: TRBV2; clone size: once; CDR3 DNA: TGTGCCAGCAGTGAGGGGACAGGGGGCCGAGAGACCCAGTACTTC; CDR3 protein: CASSEGTGGRETQYF
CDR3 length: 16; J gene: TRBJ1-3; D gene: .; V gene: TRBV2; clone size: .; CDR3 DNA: TGTGCCAGCAGGCGACAGGCCGAGCAGGCTGGAAACACCATATATTTT; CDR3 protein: CASRRQAEQAGNTIYF
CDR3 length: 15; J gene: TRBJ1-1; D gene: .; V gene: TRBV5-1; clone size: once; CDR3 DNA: TGCGCCAGCAGCTCCCAGACAGGATCGAACACTGAAGCTTTCTTT; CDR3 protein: CASSSQTGSNTEAFF
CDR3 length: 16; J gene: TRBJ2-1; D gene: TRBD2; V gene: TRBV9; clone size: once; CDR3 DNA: TGTGCCAGCAGCGTCCTGGCGGGGGTGACCTACAATGAGCAGTTCTTC; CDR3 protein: CASSVLAGVTYNEQFF
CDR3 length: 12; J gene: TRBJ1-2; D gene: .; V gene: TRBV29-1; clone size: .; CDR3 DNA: TGCAGCGTGGGGAGGGATGAGGATGGCTACACCTTC; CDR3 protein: CSVGRDEDGYTF
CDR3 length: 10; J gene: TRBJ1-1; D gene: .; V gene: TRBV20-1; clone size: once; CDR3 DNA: TGCAGTGTCGAGGTATCTGAAGCTTTCTTT; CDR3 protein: CSVEVSEAFF
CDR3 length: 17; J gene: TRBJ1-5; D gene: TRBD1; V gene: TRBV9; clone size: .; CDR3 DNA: TGTGCCAGCAGCGTAGACTGGACAGGGGGTACCCGACAGCCCCAGCATTTT; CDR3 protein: CASSVDWTGGTRQPQHF
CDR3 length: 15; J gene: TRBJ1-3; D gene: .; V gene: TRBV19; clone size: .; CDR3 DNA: TGTGCCAGTCGTCTGGACACCTCCTCTGGAAACACCATATATTTT; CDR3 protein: CASRLDTSSGNTIYF
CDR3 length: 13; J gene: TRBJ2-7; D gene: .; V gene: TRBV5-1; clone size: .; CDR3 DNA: TGCGCCAGCAGCTTGGTTACAGGGCGCGAGCAGTACTTC; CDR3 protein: CASSLVTGREQYF
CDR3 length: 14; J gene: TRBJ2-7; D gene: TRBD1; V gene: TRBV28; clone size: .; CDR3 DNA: TGTGCCAGCAGTTTGGGACAGGCGATTACCGAGCAGTACTTC; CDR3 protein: CASSLGQAITEQYF
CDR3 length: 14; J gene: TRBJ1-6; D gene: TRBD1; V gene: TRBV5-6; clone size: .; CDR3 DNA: TGTGCCAGCAGCCGGGGACAGGGGGCTTCACCCCTCCACTTT; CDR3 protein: CASSRGQGASPLHF
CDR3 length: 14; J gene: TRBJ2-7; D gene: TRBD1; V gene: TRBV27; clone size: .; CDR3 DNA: TGTGCCAGCAGTTTTTATCAGGGGGCCTACGAGCAGTACTTC; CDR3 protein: CASSFYQGAYEQYF